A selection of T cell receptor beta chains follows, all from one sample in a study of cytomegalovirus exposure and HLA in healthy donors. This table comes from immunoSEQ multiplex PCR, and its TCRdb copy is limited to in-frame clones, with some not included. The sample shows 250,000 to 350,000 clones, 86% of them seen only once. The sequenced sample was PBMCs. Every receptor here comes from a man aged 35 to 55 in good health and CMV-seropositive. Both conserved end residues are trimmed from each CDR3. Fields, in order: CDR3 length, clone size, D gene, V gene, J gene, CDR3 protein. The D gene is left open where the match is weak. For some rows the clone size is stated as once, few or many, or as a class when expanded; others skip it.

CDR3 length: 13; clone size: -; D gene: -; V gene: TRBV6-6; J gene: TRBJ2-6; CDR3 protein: ASSTTVSGANVLT
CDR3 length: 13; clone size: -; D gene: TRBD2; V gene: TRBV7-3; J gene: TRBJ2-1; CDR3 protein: ASSRVAGEGNGQF
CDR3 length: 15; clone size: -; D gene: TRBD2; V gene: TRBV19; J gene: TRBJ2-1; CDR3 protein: ASHKQQAGVRVHEQF
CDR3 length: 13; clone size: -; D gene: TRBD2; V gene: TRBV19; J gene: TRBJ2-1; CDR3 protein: ASRRAGGRYNEQF
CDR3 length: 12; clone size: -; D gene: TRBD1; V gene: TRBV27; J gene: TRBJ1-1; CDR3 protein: ASSFRGQGAEAF
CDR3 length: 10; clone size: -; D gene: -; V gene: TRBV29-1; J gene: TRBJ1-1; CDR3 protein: SVEGPENEAF
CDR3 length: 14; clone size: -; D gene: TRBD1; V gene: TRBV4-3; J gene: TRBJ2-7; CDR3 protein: ASSQESRGPAYEQY
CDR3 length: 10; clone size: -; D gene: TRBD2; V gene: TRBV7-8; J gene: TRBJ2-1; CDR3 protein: ASSGRANEQF
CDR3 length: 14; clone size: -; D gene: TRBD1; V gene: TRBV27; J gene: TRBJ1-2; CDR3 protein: ASSLSGQGGDYGYT
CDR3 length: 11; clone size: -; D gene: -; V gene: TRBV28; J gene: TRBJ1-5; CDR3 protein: ASRGPGWQPQH
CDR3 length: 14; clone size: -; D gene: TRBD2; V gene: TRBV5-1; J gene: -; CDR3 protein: ASSGTSGTNPYEQY
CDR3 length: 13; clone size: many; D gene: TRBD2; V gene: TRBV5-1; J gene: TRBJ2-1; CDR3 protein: ASSLWLAVDNEQF
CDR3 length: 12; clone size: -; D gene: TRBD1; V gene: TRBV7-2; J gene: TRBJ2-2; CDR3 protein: ASSSRTGVGELF
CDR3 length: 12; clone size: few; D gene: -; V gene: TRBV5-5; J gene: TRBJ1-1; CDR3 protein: ASSFTGISTEAF
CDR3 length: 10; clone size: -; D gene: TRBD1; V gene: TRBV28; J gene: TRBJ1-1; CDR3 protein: ASSLAYRGAF
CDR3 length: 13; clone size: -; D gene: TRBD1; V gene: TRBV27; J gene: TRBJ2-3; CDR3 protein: ASSLYRGGTDTQY
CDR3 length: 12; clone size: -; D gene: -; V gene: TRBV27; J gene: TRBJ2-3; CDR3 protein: ASSPTRGADTQY
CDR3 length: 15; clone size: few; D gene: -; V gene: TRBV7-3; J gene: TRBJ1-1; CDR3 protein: ASSDPVAGDGHTEAF
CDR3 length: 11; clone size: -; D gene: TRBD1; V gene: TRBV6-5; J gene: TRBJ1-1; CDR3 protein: ASHRGRVTEAF
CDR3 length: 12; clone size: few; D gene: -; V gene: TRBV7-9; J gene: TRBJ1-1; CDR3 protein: ASSLGGQNTEAF
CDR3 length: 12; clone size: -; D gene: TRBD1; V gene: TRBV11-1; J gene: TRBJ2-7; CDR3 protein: ASSLGTGVHEQY
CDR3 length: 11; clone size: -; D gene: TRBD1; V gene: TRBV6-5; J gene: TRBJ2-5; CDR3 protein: ASRGTDQETQY
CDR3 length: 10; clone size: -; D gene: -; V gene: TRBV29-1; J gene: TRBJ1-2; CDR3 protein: SVGPTRDGYT
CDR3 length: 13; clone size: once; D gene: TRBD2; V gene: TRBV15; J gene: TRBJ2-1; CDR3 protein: ATSRASGAYNEQF
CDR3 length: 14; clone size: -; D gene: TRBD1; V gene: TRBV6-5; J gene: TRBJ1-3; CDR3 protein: ASSYSRQGPGNTIY
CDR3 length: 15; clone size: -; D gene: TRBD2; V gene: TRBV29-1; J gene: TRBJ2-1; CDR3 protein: SVDRGTSGRAINEQF
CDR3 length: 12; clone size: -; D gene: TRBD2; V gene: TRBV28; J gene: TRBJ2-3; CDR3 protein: ASSLAGVGDTQY
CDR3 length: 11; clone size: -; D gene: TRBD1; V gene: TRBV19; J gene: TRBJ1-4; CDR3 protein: ASTGTGNEKLF
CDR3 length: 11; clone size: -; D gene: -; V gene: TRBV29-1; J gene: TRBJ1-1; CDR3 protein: SGIRGPNTEAF
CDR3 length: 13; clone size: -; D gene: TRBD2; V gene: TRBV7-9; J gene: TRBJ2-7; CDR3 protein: ASSLASGRVYEQY
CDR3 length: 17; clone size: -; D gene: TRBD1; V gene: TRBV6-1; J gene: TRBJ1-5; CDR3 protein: ASSGSYRDSEGSNQPQH
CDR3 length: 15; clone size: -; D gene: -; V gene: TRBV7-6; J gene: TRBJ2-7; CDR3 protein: ASSLGGSGVGYGEQY
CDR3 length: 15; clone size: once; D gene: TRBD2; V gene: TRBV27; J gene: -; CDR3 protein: ASSLRVAGSSYNEQF
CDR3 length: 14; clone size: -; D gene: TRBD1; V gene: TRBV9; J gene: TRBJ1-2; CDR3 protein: ASSVARDRGDYGYT
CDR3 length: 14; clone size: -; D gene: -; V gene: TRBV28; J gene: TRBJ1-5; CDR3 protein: ASRTTRGGSNQPQH
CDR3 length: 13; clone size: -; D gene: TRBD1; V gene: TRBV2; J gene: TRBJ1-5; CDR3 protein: ASKTGDEGNQPQH